The 10 T cell receptor beta chains below come from one sample, sequenced in a study of blood T cells in healthy people across ages. It was with a sample-barcoded 5' primer and a J-beta primer mix that a second PCR of roughly 7 to 12 cycles was run. TCRdb re-called the 5' RACE reads with MiXCR, one entry per CDR3 protein. The table lists about 670,000 distinct CDR3 sequences, around 50% of them singletons. Source material: blood. The receptors shown here come from a woman aged 80 or over in good health.

The chain uses TRBV18 and TRBJ2-7, with D possibly being TRBD1 (6 bases). Germline V CDR1 and CDR2: KGHSH, LQKENI. This CDR3 is built from 14 residues. The V end was cut by 0 bases, the J end by 6 bases, with 12 bases between. The CDR3 nucleotides read TGTGCCAGCTCACCACCGGGACAACCCCTCGAGCAGTACTTC. Translating gives CASSPPGQPLEQYF.

Worth noting for this clonotype: Just one base apart from a much larger clone, this may be a read error. The chain couples TRBV11-2 to TRBJ2-5; D remains unclear. The V gene's germline CDR1 is SGHAT and CDR2 FQNNGV. This CDR3 has 13 amino acids. With 1 base removed from V and 11 bases from J, the gap between germline ends came to 14 bases. Written as DNA, the CDR3 is TGTGCCAGCAGCTTAGGGCAGATTGGTGAGCAGTACTTC. This encodes CASSLGQIGEQYF.

This clonotype was detected many times. This sequence joins TRBV6-5 and TRBJ2-1, with 14 bases aligning to TRBD2. J lost 5 bases, V lost 6 bases, and 3 bases had no gene match. Germline V lookup: CDR1 MNHEY, CDR2 SVGAGI. This CDR3 has 15 amino acids. The DNA of the CDR3 is TGTGCCAGCAGGGGGACTAGCGGGGGAAACAATGAGCAGTTCTTC. Amino acid sequence: CASRGTSGGNNEQFF.

This clonotype was counted many times. This chain connects TRBV29-1 to TRBJ1-2; TRBD1 matches at 7 bases. The CDR3 is made up of 11 amino acids. V trimming: 6 bases; J trimming: 8 bases; junction bases outside the gene matches: 6. Germline CDR1 reads SQVTM; CDR2 reads ANQGSEA. CDR3 in amino acids: CSVTGIRGYTF. The DNA for the CDR3 is TGCAGCGTGACAGGGATCCGCGGCTACACCTTC.

The chain has TRBV14 and TRBJ1-1, with 8 bases matching TRBD1. The germline CDR1 and CDR2 sequences are SGHDN and FVKESK. The CDR3 is 15 residues long. The V and J ends lost 4 bases and 5 bases, in that order; junction bases with no gene match: 9. Written as DNA, the CDR3 is TGTGCCAGCAGCCCGACAGGGGTGATTTGGACTGAAGCTTTCTTT. It is translated as CASSPTGVIWTEAFF.

This clonotype appeared many times. This chain uses TRBV5-1 with TRBJ2-1; no definite D call. The CDR3 is made up of 15 amino acids. Trimming pared 0 bases from V and 5 bases from J, leaving 12 bases between. From germline, CDR1 is SGHRS and CDR2 YFSETQ. Here the CDR3 reads CASSLGLDPDNEQFF. The CDR3, as DNA: TGCGCCAGCAGCTTGGGACTCGATCCCGACAATGAGCAGTTCTTC.

The chain couples TRBV5-6 to TRBJ1-1; no firm D call. The CDR3 covers 12 residues. Per germline, CDR1 SGHDT and CDR2 YYEEEE. The V end lost 3 bases, the J end lost 4 bases, and 7 bases lay between the germline ends. The CDR3 DNA follows: TGTGCCAGCAGCTCCTACACCACTGAAGCTTTCTTT. This codes for CASSSYTTEAFF.

The sample holds one count of this clonotype. This may be a read error, as it is one base from a much larger clone. V usage is TRBV6-6 and J usage is TRBJ2-3, with a tentative D call TRBD1 (6 bases). The J call may be faulty, since TRBJ1-3 better matches the DNA end. The germline gives CDR1 MNHNY, CDR2 SVGAGI (reference sequence). The CDR3 extends over 15 amino acids. CDR3 nucleotides: TGTGCCGGCAGTCCCCCCCAGGGGTATGGAAACACCATATATTTT. Translating gives CAGSPPQGYGNTIYF.

On this clonotype: A much larger clone lies a single base off, so this may be a read error. Here the CDR3 reads CGVEAGFSYEQYF. In nucleotides, the CDR3 is TGCGGCGTTGAAGCGGGTTTCTCCTACGAGCAGTACTTC. The V and J genes are TRBV29-1 and TRBJ2-7, with D possibly being TRBD2 (6 bases). Germline V gene data show CDR1 as SQVTM and CDR2 as ANQGSEA. CDR3 length: 13 residues.

This sequence joins TRBV6-5 and TRBJ2-2; 8 positions agree with TRBD2. CDR1 MNHEY and CDR2 SVGAGI come from the germline V gene. This CDR3 spans 16 amino acids. After removal of 0 bases from V and 5 bases from J, the junction contained 5 bases not matched to a gene. The DNA for the CDR3 is TGTGCCAGCAGTTACTCCCGACTAGCGCGGACCGGGGAGCTGTTTTTT. It is translated as CASSYSRLARTGELFF.